A single sample is the source of the 18 T cell receptor beta chains below, sequenced in a study of shared clonotypes between healthy human individuals. Measured with immunoSEQ multiplex PCR; TCRdb has only the in-frame clones, and not every one. The repertoire includes about 330,000 clones, over 65% of them detected once, and around a tenth sits in the top ten. Sequencing was done on a sample of memory CD4+ T cells sorted from blood. Subset noted: CD45RA-negative fraction. The receptors here all came from a man aged 25 to 40 in good health.

To note about this clone: The identical CDR3 is also encoded by other nucleotide sequences in the sample. This chain links TRBV5-5 with TRBJ2-2, with no clear D. The CDR3 covers 14 residues. Trimming cost V 0 bases and J 4 bases, with 7 bases left between them. Per the germline V gene, CDR1 is SGHKS and CDR2 is YYEKEE (reference sequence). DNA for the CDR3: TGTGCCAGCAGCTTGGTGGCAGGCACCGGGGAGCTGTTTTTT. Its protein is CASSLVAGTGELFF.

The gene calls are TRBV2 and TRBJ1-2; D is uncertain. Looked up from germline, CDR1 is SNHLY and CDR2 is FYNNEI. The ends were cut back, 4 bases at V and 8 bases at J, with 8 bases in the middle. The length of the CDR3 is 11 residues. CDR3 DNA sequence: TGTGCCAGCAGTGGCGATGCGGGCTACACCTTC. Translating gives CASSGDAGYTF. Using reference TRBV2 and TRBJ1-2 for the parts outside the CDR3, the full variable domain is EPEVTQTPSHQVTQMGQEVILRCVPISNHLYFYWYRQILGQKVEFLVSFYNNEISEKSEIFDDQFSVERPDGSNFTLKIRSTKLEDSAMYFCASSGDAGYTFGSGTRLTVV.

This clone was observed a single time. The chain carries TRBV9 and TRBJ2-7, with no clear D. V was cut by 0 bases and J by 1 base, with 11 bases left in between. The CDR3 totals 15 residues. Germline V gene data show CDR1 as SGDLS and CDR2 as YYNGEE. The CDR3 sequence is CASSVGVLPSYEQYF. As DNA, the CDR3 is TGTGCCAGCAGCGTAGGCGTCCTCCCTTCCTACGAGCAGTACTTC.

CDR3 bases: TGTGCCAGCAGCTTGGTATTGGGGAGCACTGAAGCTTTCTTT. Amino acids: CASSLVLGSTEAFF. The chain combines TRBV5-4 with TRBJ1-1, with D hard to call. V lost 0 bases to trimming and J lost 4 bases, with 10 bases between them. The length of the CDR3 is 14 residues. The germline V gene encodes CDR1 SGHNT and CDR2 YYREEE (reference sequence). Using reference TRBV5-4 and TRBJ1-1 for the parts outside the CDR3, the full variable domain is ETGVTQSPTHLIKTRGQQVTLRCSSQSGHNTVSWYQQALGQGPQFIFQYYREEENGRGNFPPRFSGLQFPNYSSELNVNALELDDSALYLCASSLVLGSTEAFFGQGTRLTVV.

This clone was seen just once. V gene TRBV5-6 combines with J gene TRBJ1-1; D is perhaps TRBD1 (5 bases). The length of the CDR3 is 16 residues. Germline CDR1 reads SGHDT; CDR2 reads YYEEEE. Trimming took 0 bases from V and 4 from J, leaving 16 bases between them. In nucleotides, the CDR3 is TGTGCCAGCAGCTTGGCCGGGCGGGGCTGGGTCACTGAAGCTTTCTTT. Its translation: CASSLAGRGWVTEAFF.

This clone was detected many times. The J gene is TRBJ2-6, the V gene TRBV13; 7 bases agree with TRBD2. The CDR3 length is 19 residues. The V segment lost 5 bases and the J segment 0 bases; nucleotides outside the gene matches: 13. The germline gives CDR1 PRHDT, CDR2 FYEKMQ (reference sequence). CDR3 in amino acids: CASSPTSALPFSGANVLTF. CDR3 nucleotides: TGTGCCAGCAGCCCAACTAGCGCCCTCCCGTTCTCTGGGGCCAACGTCCTGACTTTC.

V gene TRBV5-1 combines with J gene TRBJ1-2, with 8 bases identical to TRBD1. There are 14 residues in the CDR3. Per the germline V gene, CDR1 is SGHRS and CDR2 is YFSETQ. Losses at the gene ends were 4 bases for V and 2 bases for J; bases not matched to a gene: 4. The CDR3 sequence is CASSLDRANYGYTF. The CDR3 nucleotides read TGCGCCAGCAGCCTGGACAGGGCGAACTATGGCTACACCTTC. Full variable domain (remainder filled in from reference TRBV5-1 and TRBJ1-2): KAGVTQTPRYLIKTRGQQVTLSCSPISGHRSVSWYQQTPGQGLQFLFEYFSETQRNKGNFPGRFSGRQFSNSRSEMNVSTLELGDSALYLCASSLDRANYGYTFGSGTRLTVV.

This rearrangement joins TRBV11-2 to TRBJ2-5; 8 nucleotides match TRBD1. J was trimmed by 5 bases and V by 4 bases; bases with no gene match: 9. The CDR3 loop spans 15 amino acids. Germline values: CDR1 SGHAT, CDR2 FQNNGV. In DNA, the CDR3 is TGTGCCAGCAGCTCACCCAGGGGGCGTCGGGAGACCCAGTACTTC. Translating gives CASSSPRGRRETQYF.

V is TRBV7-2 and J is TRBJ1-1; D gene uncertain. V lost 5 bases to trimming and J lost 1 base, with 17 bases between them. Germline-derived CDR1 and CDR2 are SGHTA and FQGNSA. The CDR3 has 16 amino acids. CDR3 protein: CASSPQPRTQNTEAFF. The CDR3 DNA reads as TGTGCCAGCAGCCCGCAGCCACGCACACAGAACACTGAAGCTTTCTTT.

This chain joins TRBV7-2 and TRBJ2-1; TRBD2 agrees at 10 bases. Germline CDR1 reads SGHTA; CDR2 reads FQGNSA. V lost 2 bases to trimming and J lost 4 bases; unmatched junction nucleotides: 5. CDR3 size: 16 residues. The CDR3 spells CASSLYRTSGYNEQFF. CDR3 nucleotides: TGTGCCAGCAGCTTATACAGGACTAGCGGATACAATGAGCAGTTCTTC.

The chain joins TRBV7-8 to TRBJ2-3; TRBD1 matches 7 bases. CDR1 and CDR2 from the germline V gene are SGHVS and FQNEAQ. The J segment lost 6 bases and the V segment lost 2 bases, leaving 11 bases of the junction unmatched. The CDR3 spans 16 residues. The CDR3 DNA reads TGTGCCAGCAGCTTAAGGACAGGAGGTCTCCGTGATACGCAGTATTTT. Its protein is CASSLRTGGLRDTQYF.

The rearrangement joins TRBV19 to TRBJ2-6, with D uncertain. This CDR3 has 15 residues. Trimming shortened V by 2 bases and J by 0 bases, and 5 bases separated the two germline ends. Germline values: CDR1 LNHDA, CDR2 SQIVND (reference sequence). The CDR3 is CASSILNSGANVLTF. The CDR3 region has the DNA TGTGCCAGTAGTATACTGAACTCTGGGGCCAACGTCCTGACTTTC.

Regarding this clone: In the same sample, other DNA sequences code for this CDR3. The rearrangement links TRBV10-2 to TRBJ2-5, with D hard to call. Per the germline V gene, CDR1 is WSHSY and CDR2 is SAAADI. Trimming took 4 bases from V and 5 from J, leaving 5 bases between them. The CDR3 is 11 amino acids. CDR3 nucleotides: TGCGCCAGCAGTGGGGGTGAGACCCAGTACTTC. Protein: CASSGGETQYF.

J is TRBJ1-1 and V is TRBV5-1; TRBD1 matches 10 bases. CDR3 length equals 14 residues. Unmatched junction bases numbered 6, after V lost 5 bases and J lost 5 bases. CDR1 SGHRS and CDR2 YFSETQ come from the germline V gene. The CDR3 DNA follows: TGCGCCAGCAGATATGGACAGGGGGGGACTGAAGCTTTCTTT. Translating gives CASRYGQGGTEAFF.

The chain recombines TRBV7-9 with TRBJ2-2; D call uncertain. The CDR3 runs 12 residues. Germline CDR1 reads SEHNR; CDR2 reads FQNEAQ (reference sequence). Deletions cut 3 bases from V and 4 bases from J, with 3 bases between. CDR3 amino acids: CASSFVTGELFF. The CDR3 DNA is TGTGCCAGCAGCTTCGTCACCGGGGAGCTGTTTTTT.

This clone has just one count. J is TRBJ1-3 and V is TRBV30, with 8 nucleotides matching TRBD1. The CDR3 extends over 15 amino acids. After removal of 5 bases from V and 2 bases from J, the junction contained 8 bases not matched to a gene. The V gene's germline CDR1 is GTSNPN and CDR2 SVGIG (reference sequence). Here the CDR3 reads CAWGPGQGTGNTIYF. CDR3 nucleotides: TGTGCCTGGGGTCCCGGACAGGGAACTGGAAACACCATATATTTT. The variable domain in full, completed from reference TRBV30 and TRBJ1-3, reads SQTIHQWPATLVQPVGSPLSLECTVEGTSNPNLYWYRQAAGRGLQLLFYSVGIGQISSEVPQNLSASRPQDRQFILSSKKLLLSDSGFYLCAWGPGQGTGNTIYFGEGSWLTVV.

This sequence joins TRBV9 and TRBJ1-5; D remains ambiguous. V lost 4 bases, J lost 9 bases, and 17 bases lay in between. Looked up from germline, CDR1 is SGDLS and CDR2 is YYNGEE. The CDR3 is 14 amino acids. CDR3 nucleotides: TGTGCCAGCAGCCCCGGGCCATCCTCCGGGCCCCAGCATTTT. Translated: CASSPGPSSGPQHF.

The chain couples TRBV10-3 to TRBJ2-5; 10 bases map to TRBD1. The CDR3 is 16 amino acids. Per germline, CDR1 ENHRY and CDR2 SYGVKD. V shed 4 bases, J shed 5 bases, and the junction held 10 bases outside the gene matches. The DNA of the CDR3 is TGTGCCATCAGTGCCCGACAGGGGGCGTTGGATGAGACCCAGTACTTC. It translates to CAISARQGALDETQYF.